The next 2 T cell receptor beta chains were all read from a single sample in a study of T-cell reconstitution after alpha-beta-depleted transplantation in children. It was with unique molecular identifiers that the TCRbeta library was prepared. TCRdb passed the PCR reads through MiXCR, listing each CDR3 protein once. The repertoire includes a few hundred thousand distinct CDR3 sequences, approximately 13% of them detected once, and about 2.2% sits in the top ten. The starting material was PBMCs, mostly from graft donor cells, obtained 360 days after TCRalphabeta/CD19-depleted stem cell transplant. The receptors here all came from a male patient between 10 and 17 years old who had a stem cell transplant for acute myeloid leukemia, so the T cells may come from the graft donor.

The chain employs TRBV6-1 and TRBJ2-2; D gene uncertain. The V gene lost 3 bases and the J gene lost 2 bases, with 1 base spanning the gap. The CDR3 extends over 12 amino acids. CDR1 is MNHNS and CDR2 is SASEGT in the germline V gene. The CDR3 loop reads CASSDNTGELFF. DNA for the CDR3: TGTGCCAGCAGTGATAACACCGGGGAGCTGTTTTTT.

V usage is TRBV5-1 and J usage is TRBJ1-5; 9 bases align to TRBD1. V trimming: 4 bases; J trimming: 5 bases; junction bases outside the gene matches: 7. This CDR3 has 15 residues. Germline CDR1 SGHRS, CDR2 YFSETQ. The CDR3 region is CASSAGQGWDQPQHF. CDR3 DNA: TGCGCCAGCAGCGCGGGACAGGGATGGGATCAGCCCCAGCATTTT.